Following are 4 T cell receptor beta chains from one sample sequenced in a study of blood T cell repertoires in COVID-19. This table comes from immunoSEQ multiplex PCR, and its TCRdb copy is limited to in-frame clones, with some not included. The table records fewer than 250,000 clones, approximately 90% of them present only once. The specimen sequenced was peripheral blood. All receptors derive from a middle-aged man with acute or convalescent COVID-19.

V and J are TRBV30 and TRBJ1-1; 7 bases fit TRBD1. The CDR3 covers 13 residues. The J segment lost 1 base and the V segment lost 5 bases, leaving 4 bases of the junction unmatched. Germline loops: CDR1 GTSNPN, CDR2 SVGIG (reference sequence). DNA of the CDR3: TGTGCCTGGGGACACAGGGGGAACACTGAAGCTTTCTTT. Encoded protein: CAWGHRGNTEAFF. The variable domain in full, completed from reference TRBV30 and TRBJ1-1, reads SQTIHQWPATLVQPVGSPLSLECTVEGTSNPNLYWYRQAAGRGLQLLFYSVGIGQISSEVPQNLSASRPQDRQFILSSKKLLLSDSGFYLCAWGHRGNTEAFFGQGTRLTVV.

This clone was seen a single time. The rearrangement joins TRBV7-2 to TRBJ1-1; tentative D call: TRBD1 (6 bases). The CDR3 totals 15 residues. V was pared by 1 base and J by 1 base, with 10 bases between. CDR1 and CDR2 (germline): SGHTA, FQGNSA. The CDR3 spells CASSLGLTGNTEAFF. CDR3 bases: TGTGCCAGCAGCTTAGGTTTGACAGGGAACACTGAAGCTTTCTTT. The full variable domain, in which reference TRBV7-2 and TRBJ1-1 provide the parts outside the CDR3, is GAGVSQSPSNKVTEKGKDVELRCDPISGHTALYWYRQSLGQGLEFLIYFQGNSAPDKSGLPSDRFSAERTGGSVSTLTIQRTQQEDSAVYLCASSLGLTGNTEAFFGQGTRLTVV.

In DNA form, the CDR3 reads TGTGCCAGCTCACCAGGAGGCGAGCAGTACTTC. Protein sequence: CASSPGGEQYF. The chain employs TRBV18 and TRBJ2-7; TRBD2 might be the D (5 bases). The CDR3 spans 11 residues. V gave up 2 bases and J gave up 6 bases, with 5 bases separating them. CDR1 and CDR2 from the germline V gene are KGHSH and LQKENI.

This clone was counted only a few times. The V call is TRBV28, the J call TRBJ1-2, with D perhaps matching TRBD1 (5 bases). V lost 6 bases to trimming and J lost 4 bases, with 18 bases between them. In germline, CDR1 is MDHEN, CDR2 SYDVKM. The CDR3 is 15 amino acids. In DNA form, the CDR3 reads TGTGCCAGCAGCCCCCCTGACAGTCTCCCCTATGGCTACACCTTC. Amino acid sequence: CASSPPDSLPYGYTF.